Listed below are T cell receptor beta chains from one sample, sequenced in a study of molecular identifiers for immune sequencing clone quantification. TCRdb ran MiXCR on the PCR reads and lists one entry per CDR3 protein. Among approximately 550,000 distinct CDR3 sequences, 25% were seen once, and the ten largest hold roughly 0.77%. Sequencing input: naive CD8+ T cells from blood, with Jurkat cell RNA spiked in. These receptors were obtained from a human donor in good health. Some libraries in this study had Jurkat cell RNA spiked in. Both conserved end residues are part of each CDR3. A D gene is named only where the DNA matches it firmly. The size entry is marked missing in some rows and otherwise reads once, few, many or a size class.

TRBV4-2	.	TRBD2	TRBJ2-5	TGTGCCAGCAGCCAAGAGAATGGGGCGGGAGGCGAGACCCAGTACTTC	CASSQENGAGGETQYF
TRBV4-3	few	TRBD1	TRBJ1-1	TGCGCCAGCAGCCAAGATCGGGCAGGGGGTGGTTACACTGAAGCTTTCTTT	CASSQDRAGGGYTEAFF
TRBV7-6	many	.	TRBJ2-7	TGTGCCAGCAGCTCCGGCCCTAACTACGAGCAGTACTTC	CASSSGPNYEQYF
TRBV3-1	few	.	TRBJ2-5	TGTGCCAGCAGCGTAGAGCAGGGACTGACACAAGAGACCCAGTACTTC	CASSVEQGLTQETQYF
TRBV5-1	.	TRBD2	TRBJ2-1	TGCGCCAGCAGCCCTGGGACTAGCGGGCTGAGCTCCTACAATGAGCAGTTCTTC	CASSPGTSGLSSYNEQFF
TRBV19	few	.	TRBJ2-7	TGTGCCAGTAGCTGGAACCTCCTCTACGAGCAGTACTTC	CASSWNLLYEQYF
TRBV25-1	few	TRBD2	TRBJ2-1	TGTGCCAGCAGTGGGGGGACTACCAGCCCTGAGCAGTTCTTC	CASSGGTTSPEQFF
TRBV5-1	.	.	TRBJ1-1	TGCACCAGCAGCTTGGCTGGGGGAGACAATGAAGCTTTCTTT	CTSSLAGGDNEAFF
TRBV6-5	many	TRBD2	TRBJ2-1	TGTGCCAGCAGCGGGACTAGCGTTGCCTACAATGAGCAGTTCTTC	CASSGTSVAYNEQFF
TRBV12-3/TRBV12-4	.	.	TRBJ2-3	TGTGCCAGCAGTGGAGGGCCGGCGGGTTATAGCACAGATACGCAGTATTTT	CASSGGPAGYSTDTQYF
TRBV27	many	TRBD1	TRBJ1-1	TGTGCCAGCAGTCCATACCGGGACAGAACTGAAGCTTTCTTT	CASSPYRDRTEAFF
TRBV7-9	many	.	TRBJ2-3	TGTGCCAGCAGCACCCCGCTTGAGAGAACTTTGACAGATACGCAGTATTTT	CASSTPLERTLTDTQYF
TRBV12-3/TRBV12-4	.	.	TRBJ1-1	TGTGCCAGCAGTTTCTTCGAAGGCATCGAAGCTTTCTTT	CASSFFEGIEAFF
TRBV5-4	.	.	TRBJ1-4	TGTGCCAGCTGCTTTGGGGGAATGAAACTGTTTTTT	CASCFGGMKLFF
TRBV24-1	few	TRBD1	TRBJ2-3	TGTGCCACCAGTGATGTCCGGGACAGGGCTGATACGCAGTATTTT	CATSDVRDRADTQYF